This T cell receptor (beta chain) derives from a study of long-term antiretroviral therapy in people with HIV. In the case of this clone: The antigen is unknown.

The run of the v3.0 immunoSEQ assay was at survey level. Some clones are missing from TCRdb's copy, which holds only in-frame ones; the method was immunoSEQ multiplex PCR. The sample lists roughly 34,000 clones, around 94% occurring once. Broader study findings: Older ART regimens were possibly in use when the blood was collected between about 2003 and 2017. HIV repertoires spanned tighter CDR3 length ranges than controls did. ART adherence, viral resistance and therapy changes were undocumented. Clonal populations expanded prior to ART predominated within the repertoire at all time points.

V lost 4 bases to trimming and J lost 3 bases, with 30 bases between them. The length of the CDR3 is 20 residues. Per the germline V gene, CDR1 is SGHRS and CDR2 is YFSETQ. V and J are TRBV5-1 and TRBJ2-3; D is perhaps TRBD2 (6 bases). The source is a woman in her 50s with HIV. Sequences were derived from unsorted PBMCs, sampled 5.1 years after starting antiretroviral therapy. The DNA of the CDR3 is TGCGCCAGCAGCGCACCTGGGCAACCGGGAGCGGCATCCTCAACAGATACGCAGTATTTT. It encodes CASSAPGQPGAASSTDTQYF.